This T cell receptor (beta chain) was found in a study of T cells in Graves' hyperthyroidism and ophthalmopathy. This CDR3 is built from 19 residues. The germline CDR1 and CDR2 sequences are SGHTS and YDEGEE. Researchers amplified the TCR beta CDR3 regions from RNA transcripts. The primer set for the first-round RT-PCR of the TCR CDR3 was HTBI. TCRdb re-called the multiplex PCR reads through MiXCR, storing one row per CDR3 protein. The table includes 130,000 to 150,000 distinct CDR3 sequences, approximately 24% detected once. The sample of blood was obtained at first hyperthyroidism diagnosis (before any ophthalmopathy symptoms). This sample holds PBMCs from about 10 ml fresh peripheral blood. This clonotype was counted between two and nine times. A much larger clone differs by one base, so this may be a read error.

The specimen sequenced was blood. The TCR originated in a woman between 50 and 59 years old with Graves' hyperthyroidism that later progressed to Graves' ophthalmopathy. The J gene is TRBJ2-1, the V gene TRBV5-8, with D perhaps assigned TRBD1 or TRBD2 (5 bases each). Matching the DNA end better, TRBJ2-7 makes the J call doubtful. The CDR3 spells CASYSLQGLRASSYNEQYF. The CDR3 nucleotides are TGTGCCAGCTACTCGCTTCAGGGTTTGAGGGCGAGCTCCTACAATGAGCAGTACTTC.